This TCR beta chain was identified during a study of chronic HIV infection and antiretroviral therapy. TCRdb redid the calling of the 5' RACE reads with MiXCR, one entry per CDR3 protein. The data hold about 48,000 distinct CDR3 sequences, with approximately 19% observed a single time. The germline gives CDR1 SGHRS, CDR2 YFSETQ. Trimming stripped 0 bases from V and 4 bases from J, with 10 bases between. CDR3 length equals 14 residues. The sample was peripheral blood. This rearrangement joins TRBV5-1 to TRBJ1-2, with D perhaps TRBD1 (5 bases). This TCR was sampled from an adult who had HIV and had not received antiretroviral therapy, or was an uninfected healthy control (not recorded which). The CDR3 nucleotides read TGCGCCAGCAGCTTGGGAAGGGGCGCCTATGGCTACACCTTC. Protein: CASSLGRGAYGYTF. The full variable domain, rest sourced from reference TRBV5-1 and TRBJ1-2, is KAGVTQTPRYLIKTRGQQVTLSCSPISGHRSVSWYQQTPGQGLQFLFEYFSETQRNKGNFPGRFSGRQFSNSRSEMNVSTLELGDSALYLCASSLGRGAYGYTFGSGTRLTVV.